This T cell receptor beta chain was profiled in a study of shared clonotypes between healthy human individuals. Study results and limitations: Sharing across a handful of donors was seen in around 5.1% of naive CD4 clonotypes. Though the depth was large, rarefaction showed that sorted-subset sequencing was incomplete.

Every subset had its genomic DNA shared out evenly among several immunoSEQ plates. As handled by the study authors: There were no quality scores in the junction-only immunoSEQ sequences, so filtering differed. Sequencing was performed with immunoSEQ multiplex PCR; in TCRdb, only in-frame clones are kept and a portion is missing. The V and J calls and the clone size are those of that table, but D and trimming were determined from the DNA. The sample records millions of clones, 85% to 95% being singletons. Remarks on this clone: Its antigen is unidentified.

Germline trimming cut 8 bases from V and 3 bases from J; bases unmatched to any gene: 10. Per the germline V gene, CDR1 is MNHNS and CDR2 is SASEGT. This CDR3 spans 15 amino acids. This clonotype was sampled from a man between 18 and 29 years old in good health. Some clones in this sample may be carry-over from other donors' samples. The chain couples TRBV6-1 to TRBJ2-7, with 10 nucleotides matching TRBD1. The sample taken for sequencing was naive CD4+ T cells from PBMCs. Specified subset: CD45RA+ positively selected. CDR3 nucleotide sequence: TGTGCCAGCTTAGTTTCGACAGGGGGCCACTACGAGCAGTACTTC. Residues: CASLVSTGGHYEQYF.